The sequence of this T cell receptor beta chain was determined in a study of CD8+ T cells in alopecia areata. About the study: Twice a day, 5 to 10 mg of oral tofacitinib was administered to treated patients. Tofacitinib ran for 6 to 18 months before 6 months off drug.

Treatment of the sample: oral pan-JAK inhibitor, 5-10 mg twice daily. Alopecia areata patients provided lesional scalp punch biopsies and peripheral blood. As the sequencing template, cDNA was produced by extracting RNA and reverse transcribing it. Libraries were prepared by immunoSEQ multiplex PCR; TCRdb keeps only in-frame clonotypes and omits some of them. The sample has approximately 160,000 clones; around three fifths are singletons. This clone appeared a few times. The antigen remains undetermined. Study-wide results and limits: The study found tofacitinib significantly decreased scalp clonality and expanded CD8+ clones among the top 100.

Trimming stripped 7 bases from V and 6 bases from J, with 3 bases between. This CDR3 is 8 amino acids long. Looked up from germline, CDR1 is GTSNPN and CDR2 is SVGIG (reference sequence). This clonotype was sampled from a human donor with alopecia areata. Source: CD4+ T cells sorted from blood, taken at week 24, from a patient treated with tofacitinib. V gene TRBV30 combines with J gene TRBJ1-2; D is uncertain. As DNA, the CDR3 is TGTGCCTTGCATGGCTACACCTTC. Its translation is CALHGYTF. Drawing the rest from reference TRBV30 and TRBJ1-2, the complete variable domain is SQTIHQWPATLVQPVGSPLSLECTVEGTSNPNLYWYRQAAGRGLQLLFYSVGIGQISSEVPQNLSASRPQDRQFILSSKKLLLSDSGFYLCALHGYTFGSGTRLTVV.